This T cell receptor (beta chain) was retrieved from a study of blood T cell repertoires in COVID-19. The CDR3 runs to 16 residues. The trim removed 7 bases at V and 5 bases at J, leaving 8 bases unmatched. TCRdb keeps only in-frame clones here, not all; method: immunoSEQ multiplex PCR. Of over 110,000 clones listed, 75% to 90% are singletons. Specimen: PBMCs or T cells enriched from blood (not recorded which). The chain carries TRBV23-1 and TRBJ2-5, with 15 nucleotides matching TRBD2. TRBV23-1 carries the ORF label, with uncertain function. This receptor was taken from a man in his forties or fifties in a cohort exposed to, infected with or recovered from COVID-19 (not recorded which). CDR3 protein: CASNWTSGRAGETQYF. CDR3 bases: TGCGCCAGCAACTGGACTAGCGGGAGGGCGGGGGAGACCCAGTACTTC.